Many counts were recorded for the clone carrying this T cell receptor beta chain. The source of the sample is a study of Graves' ophthalmopathy and Graves' hyperthyroidism. Transcripts of RNA were the source for amplifying TCR beta CDR3 regions. The library came from an HTBI-primed first-round RT-PCR and a second-round multiplex PCR. MiXCR, applied by TCRdb to the multiplex PCR reads, yields one record per CDR3 protein. The sample shows approximately 410,000 distinct CDR3 sequences, 15% of them seen only once. Germline trimming cut 2 bases from V and 3 bases from J; bases unmatched to any gene: 8. CDR3 length: 17 amino acids. Germline values: CDR1 LGHNT, CDR2 FRNRAP.

The sample taken for sequencing was peripheral blood. The clonotype originates from a woman under 30 with stable Graves' hyperthyroidism. This rearrangement joins TRBV12-5 to TRBJ1-5; 9 bases are a match to TRBD1. CDR3 in DNA: TGTGCTAGTGGTTTGATTGGACAGGGGATGGACAATCAGCCCCAGCATTTT. This codes for CASGLIGQGMDNQPQHF.